The next 4 T cell receptor beta chains were all read from a single sample in a study of blood T cell repertoires in COVID-19. Data came from immunoSEQ multiplex PCR; TCRdb stores just in-frame clones and leaves some out. Here the sample spans around 300,000 clones, around 87% being singletons. Sequencing was performed on peripheral blood. All receptors come from a man in his fifties or sixties with active or convalescent COVID-19.

This clone has a handful of counts. The rearrangement uses TRBV5-8 and TRBJ1-5, with D perhaps matching TRBD1 (6 bases). The V end was cut by 5 bases, the J end by 5 bases, with 17 bases between. This CDR3 is 15 amino acids long. From germline, CDR1 is SGHTS and CDR2 YDEGEE. This chain's CDR3 is CASRALAGADQPQHF. The CDR3 nucleotides are TGTGCCAGCAGAGCCCTTGCGGGGGCGGATCAGCCCCAGCATTTT.

This clone was recorded once. The chain combines TRBV6-5 with TRBJ1-1, with D tentatively TRBD1 (5 bases). Germline CDR1 MNHEY, CDR2 SVGAGI. V lost 9 bases and J 1 base, leaving 18 bases between the germline ends. The CDR3 has 15 amino acids. This CDR3 is CASIPTGHPNTEAFF. CDR3 DNA sequence: TGTGCCAGTATCCCAACCGGACACCCGAACACTGAAGCTTTCTTT.

The rearrangement uses TRBV21-1 and TRBJ2-5; TRBD2 is taken as the D call from the table, unchecked against the DNA. TRBV21-1 is given as a pseudogene. The CDR3 loop spans 17 amino acids. The CDR3 is CASSKGGEVVQQETQYF. The CDR3 DNA sequence: TGTGCCAGCAGCAAAGGCGGGGAGGTGGTGCAGCAAGAGACCCAGTACTTC.

The rearrangement links TRBV28 to TRBJ1-4, with D possibly TRBD1 on 6 matching bases. The CDR3 has 14 residues. V was cut by 3 bases and J by 8 bases, with 13 bases left in between. The V gene's germline CDR1 is MDHEN and CDR2 SYDVKM. The chain's CDR3 is CASSFMGAGEKLFF. CDR3 in DNA: TGTGCCAGCAGTTTTATGGGGGCAGGCGAAAAACTGTTTTTT.